The sequence of this T cell receptor beta chain was determined in a study of blood T cell repertoires in COVID-19. Clones were read by immunoSEQ multiplex PCR, and TCRdb kept only the in-frame ones, dropping some. The sample has roughly 190,000 clones, under 80% seen once; the top ten hold roughly a sixth. The source is a woman in her 50s with acute COVID-19. Material: PBMCs or T cells enriched from blood (not recorded which).

The chain's CDR3 is CASRPTGTGGFSEAFF. The DNA for the CDR3 is TGTGCCAGTAGGCCGACCGGGACAGGCGGCTTTTCTGAAGCTTTCTTT. The J gene is TRBJ1-1, the V gene TRBV19, with 8 bases that match TRBD1. Germline V CDR1 and CDR2: LNHDA, SQIVND (reference sequence). This CDR3 spans 16 amino acids. The V and J ends lost 6 bases and 6 bases, in that order; junction bases with no gene match: 15.